These 30 T cell receptor beta chains were all obtained from the same sample, sequenced in a study of early stage breast cancer tumors. The protocol was immunoSEQ multiplex PCR, while the TCRdb copy is restricted to in-frame clones and leaves out a portion. There are around 50,000 clones in the sample; approximately 83% occur only once, and roughly 1.5% lies in the top ten. The specimen sequenced was blood. These receptors came from a person between 50 and 60 years old with breast cancer.

V is TRBV13 and J is TRBJ2-5; D gene ambiguous. CDR3 size: 14 residues. Germline CDR1 and CDR2: PRHDT and FYEKMQ (reference sequence). V was cut by 0 bases and J by 2 bases, with 7 bases left in between. The CDR3 DNA reads as TGTGCCAGCAGCTTAGGTTCCAGGCAAGAGACCCAGTACTTC. This translates into CASSLGSRQETQYF. The full variable domain, its missing parts supplied by reference TRBV13 and TRBJ2-5, is AAGVIQSPRHLIKEKRETATLKCYPIPRHDTVYWYQQGPGQDPQFLISFYEKMQSDKGSIPDRFSAQQFSDYHSELNMSSLELGDSALYFCASSLGSRQETQYFGPGTRLLVL.

The chain combines TRBV10-3 with TRBJ2-7; 9 positions agree with TRBD2. The CDR3 runs to 14 residues. V gave up 7 bases and J gave up 9 bases; unmatched junction bases: 13. CDR1 is ENHRY and CDR2 is SYGVKD in the germline V gene. The CDR3 sequence is CAINSGLAAQGQYF. CDR3 nucleotides: TGTGCCATCAACTCGGGACTAGCTGCACAGGGGCAGTACTTC.

This clone was seen a few times. This chain uses TRBV15 with TRBJ1-2; D may be TRBD1 (6 bases). Germline V gives CDR1 LNHNV, CDR2 YYDKDF (reference sequence). This CDR3 region has 12 residues. Trimming shortened V by 4 bases and J by 10 bases, and 13 bases separated the two germline ends. CDR3 amino acids: CATSKLGGDYTF. The CDR3 nucleotides are TGTGCCACCAGCAAACTAGGGGGGGACTACACCTTC.

This clone came up a few times. The V gene is TRBV5-1, the J gene TRBJ1-5; no definite D call. Trimming took 4 bases from V and 3 from J, leaving 11 bases between them. Per germline, CDR1 SGHRS and CDR2 YFSETQ. The CDR3 runs to 14 residues. The DNA for the CDR3 is TGCGCCAGCAGCCTAGACGGCTACAATCAGCCCCAGCATTTT. Translation gives CASSLDGYNQPQHF.

J is TRBJ1-1 and V is TRBV28; D is undetermined. Per the germline V gene, CDR1 is MDHEN and CDR2 is SYDVKM. V was cut by 8 bases and J by 2 bases, with 9 bases left in between. This CDR3 comprises 12 residues. CDR3: CASQIPNTEAFF. The CDR3 DNA is TGTGCCAGCCAGATCCCAAACACTGAAGCTTTCTTT.

The J gene is TRBJ2-1, the V gene TRBV6-5; D remains ambiguous. The CDR3 has 13 residues. V lost 7 bases and J 5 bases, leaving 12 bases between the germline ends. Germline loops: CDR1 MNHEY, CDR2 SVGAGI. CDR3 nucleotide sequence: TGTGCCAGCAAAATCGCCCTGAACAATGAGCAGTTCTTC. It encodes CASKIALNNEQFF.

The V and J genes are TRBV6-5 and TRBJ2-1; 8 bases agree with TRBD2. CDR1 and CDR2 (germline): MNHEY, SVGAGI. The CDR3 has 14 residues. Trimming removed 6 bases from V and 7 bases from J; junction bases left unmatched: 8. CDR3 sequence: CASRRWRGENEQFF. In DNA, the CDR3 is TGTGCCAGCAGAAGGTGGCGGGGGGAGAATGAGCAGTTCTTC.

This clone is labeled medium-sized (0.01 to 0.1%). This chain joins TRBV27 and TRBJ1-5; TRBD1 might be the D (6 bases). V lost 6 bases, J lost 0 bases, and 9 bases lay in between. CDR1 MNHEY and CDR2 SMNVEV come from the germline V gene (reference sequence). This CDR3 region has 14 residues. The CDR3 loop reads CASSHRDSNQPQHF. The CDR3 bases are TGTGCCAGCAGCCACAGGGATAGCAATCAGCCCCAGCATTTT.

J is TRBJ1-2 and V is TRBV6-1, with D hard to call. Trimming removed 8 bases from V and 2 bases from J, with 15 bases in between. CDR3 length equals 14 residues. In germline, CDR1 is MNHNS, CDR2 SASEGT. For the CDR3, the DNA is TGTGCCAGCGTCCCTCTTGGTAAGAACTATGGCTACACCTTC. Amino acids: CASVPLGKNYGYTF.

This chain uses TRBV6-6 with TRBJ1-2, with D hard to call. Germline V gene data show CDR1 as MNHNY and CDR2 as SVGAGI (reference sequence). This CDR3 region has 15 residues. V was clipped by 5 bases and J by 9 bases, with 22 bases between them. The CDR3 here is CASSTLVSGVRRYTF. As DNA, the CDR3 is TGTGCCAGCAGTACCCTTGTCTCCGGGGTGCGTCGCTACACCTTC.

The chain has TRBV4-1 and TRBJ2-7, with unresolved D. The V gene's germline CDR1 is MGHRA and CDR2 YSYEKL. This CDR3 contains 12 residues. The germline V and J ends were trimmed by 4 bases and 6 bases, with 10 bases remaining between them. The CDR3 bases are TGCGCCAGCAGCCCCGACCGCGGCGAGCAGTACTTC. It specifies CASSPDRGEQYF.

This chain uses TRBV7-8 with TRBJ2-7, with TRBD1 matching over 7 bases. The length of the CDR3 is 15 residues. Germline V gene sequence: CDR1 SGHVS, CDR2 FQNEAQ. The V segment lost 1 base and the J segment 2 bases; nucleotides outside the gene matches: 5. The CDR3 protein is CASSLVATGTYEQYF. CDR3 nucleotides: TGTGCCAGCAGCTTAGTGGCGACAGGGACCTACGAGCAGTACTTC.

V usage is TRBV7-2 and J usage is TRBJ2-7; D might be TRBD1 or TRBD2, each matching 5 bases. CDR3 length equals 14 residues. Per the germline V gene, CDR1 is SGHTA and CDR2 is FQGNSA. V was clipped by 5 bases and J by 4 bases, with 15 bases between them. The DNA of the CDR3 is TGTGCCAGCAGCAAGGGAGAGGGGCCTTACGAGCAGTACTTC. Translating gives CASSKGEGPYEQYF.

The chain has TRBV19 and TRBJ2-7; a possible D gene is TRBD1 (5 bases). CDR3 length: 14 residues. Between the trimmed V and J ends, which lost 2 bases and 2 bases, there was a span of 10 bases. Germline V gives CDR1 LNHDA, CDR2 SQIVND (reference sequence). The CDR3: CASSIFPGPYEQYF. CDR3 in DNA: TGTGCCAGTAGTATATTTCCAGGGCCCTACGAGCAGTACTTC. Variable domain in full (rest from reference TRBV19 and TRBJ2-7): DGGITQSPKYLFRKEGQNVTLSCEQNLNHDAMYWYRQDPGQGLRLIYYSQIVNDFQKGDIAEGYSVSREKKESFPLTVTSAQKNPTAFYLCASSIFPGPYEQYFGPGTRLTVT.

The chain links TRBV16 to TRBJ1-1; D not resolved. Trimming shortened V by 2 bases and J by 5 bases, and 6 bases separated the two germline ends. This CDR3 contains 12 residues. Germline-derived CDR1 and CDR2 are KGHSY and FQNENV. CDR3 residues: CASSQSVTEAFF. Written as DNA, the CDR3 is TGTGCCAGCAGCCAAAGCGTGACTGAAGCTTTCTTT.

A single count supports this clone. The rearrangement uses TRBV28 and TRBJ2-3; D is perhaps TRBD1 (6 bases). This CDR3 is built from 14 residues. The germline CDR1 and CDR2 sequences are MDHEN and SYDVKM. The germline V and J ends were trimmed by 7 bases and 2 bases, with 13 bases remaining between them. The CDR3 DNA follows: TGTGCCAGCAATTCCGTGGGGGCCACAGATACGCAGTATTTT. As protein: CASNSVGATDTQYF.

This rearrangement joins TRBV7-2 to TRBJ1-5, with D possibly matching TRBD1 (5 bases). Germline V gene sequence: CDR1 SGHTA, CDR2 FQGNSA. The CDR3 runs to 16 residues. V dropped 5 bases and J dropped 0 bases, with 14 bases sitting between them. The CDR3 bases are TGTGCCAGCAGCCAACGGGGCGGGGTTAGCAATCAGCCCCAGCATTTT. The encoded protein is CASSQRGGVSNQPQHF.

The chain is built from TRBV5-1 and TRBJ2-2; 8 bases align to TRBD1. CDR3 size: 16 residues. Germline V gene data show CDR1 as SGHRS and CDR2 as YFSETQ. Unmatched junction bases numbered 7, after V lost 0 bases and J lost 6 bases. CDR3 in amino acids: CASSLVVRGQAGELFF. The CDR3 coding sequence is TGCGCCAGCAGCTTGGTTGTCAGGGGGCAGGCCGGGGAGCTGTTTTTT.

V usage is TRBV18 and J usage is TRBJ2-1; 7 bases agree with TRBD1. The trim removed 6 bases at V and 6 bases at J, leaving 11 bases unmatched. In germline, CDR1 is KGHSH, CDR2 LQKENI. The CDR3 consists of 15 residues. The CDR3 DNA reads as TGTGCCAGCTCTACAGGGACAGAGGCTTTCAATGAGCAGTTCTTC. This translates into CASSTGTEAFNEQFF.

The chain combines TRBV19 with TRBJ1-5, with 7 positions matching TRBD1. This CDR3 region has 16 residues. V lost 0 bases and J lost 7; bases outside the gene matches: 9. Germline CDR1 LNHDA, CDR2 SQIVND (reference sequence). The CDR3 region has the DNA TGTGCCAGTAGTATAGATAGTCGGGCAGGGGGGCAGCCCCAGCATTTT. Encoded protein: CASSIDSRAGGQPQHF.

Only one count was recorded for this clone. This sequence joins TRBV13 and TRBJ2-7; no clear D gene. Germline CDR1 and CDR2: PRHDT and FYEKMQ (reference sequence). This CDR3 spans 14 amino acids. Trimming stripped 0 bases from V and 1 base from J, with 7 bases between. The CDR3 region has the DNA TGTGCCAGCAGCTTAGGCGGTTCTTCCTACGAGCAGTACTTC. It translates to CASSLGGSSYEQYF.

The J gene is TRBJ2-5, the V gene TRBV11-2; 8 bases match TRBD2. CDR3 size: 14 residues. V dropped 5 bases and J dropped 4; count of bases not matched to a gene: 6. The germline V gene encodes CDR1 SGHAT and CDR2 FQNNGV. The CDR3 DNA reads as TGTGCCAGCAGCACCGGGGGGGTGCGAGAGACCCAGTACTTC. Translating it yields CASSTGGVRETQYF.

The chain combines TRBV30 with TRBJ1-2; 8 nucleotides match TRBD1. The CDR3 consists of 16 residues. CDR1 and CDR2 from the germline V gene are GTSNPN and SVGIG (reference sequence). With 3 bases clipped from V and 1 base from J, the junction kept 10 bases outside the gene matches. The CDR3 sequence is CAWRSPGGAYNYGYTF. In DNA form, the CDR3 reads TGTGCCTGGAGATCTCCAGGGGGCGCGTATAACTATGGCTACACCTTC.

V and J are TRBV1 and TRBJ2-1; the table's TRBD2 call for D was not verified on the DNA. TRBV1 is annotated as a pseudogene. The CDR3 is 16 residues long. In DNA, the CDR3 is TGCACCAGCAGCCAAGTCCCGGGGGGGCCCCACAATGAGCAGTTCTTC. Translated, it gives CTSSQVPGGPHNEQFF.

V is TRBV6-6 and J is TRBJ2-3; D gene uncertain. CDR3 length equals 14 residues. V shed 5 bases and J shed 3 bases, with 12 bases lying between them. Per germline, CDR1 MNHNY and CDR2 SVGAGI (reference sequence). The CDR3 region is CASSPLRTTDTQYF. The CDR3 coding sequence is TGTGCCAGCAGTCCCCTTCGGACGACAGATACGCAGTATTTT.

The V and J genes are TRBV7-2 and TRBJ2-7; D perhaps matches TRBD1 (6 bases). This CDR3 spans 15 amino acids. The germline V gene encodes CDR1 SGHTA and CDR2 FQGNSA. Trimming cost V 5 bases and J 6 bases, with 20 bases left between them. The CDR3 region is CASSLGDRPLSEQYF. CDR3 bases: TGTGCCAGCAGCCTCGGCGACAGGCCCCTATCCGAGCAGTACTTC.

The J gene is TRBJ2-3, the V gene TRBV4-3; 10 positions agree with TRBD1. CDR1 is LGHNA and CDR2 is YSLEER in the germline V gene. The CDR3 loop spans 16 amino acids. J was trimmed by 3 bases and V by 3 bases; bases with no gene match: 6. CDR3 DNA: TGCGCCAGCAGCCATAGACAGGGGGCAGGGACAGATACGCAGTATTTT. It codes for CASSHRQGAGTDTQYF.

The chain employs TRBV5-1 and TRBJ1-3, with unresolved D. The CDR3 is 14 residues long. Looked up from germline, CDR1 is SGHRS and CDR2 is YFSETQ. The V gene lost 6 bases and the J gene lost 0 bases, with 10 bases spanning the gap. The CDR3 coding sequence is TGCGCCAGCAAACCCCGGGGCTCTGGAAACACCATATATTTT. As protein: CASKPRGSGNTIYF.

The CDR3 region is CASSRGQRTEAFF. CDR3 coding DNA: TGTGCCAGCAGCCGAGGACAGCGAACTGAAGCTTTCTTT. The genes are TRBV7-6 and TRBJ1-1; D may be TRBD1 (6 bases). Trimming took off 5 bases at V and 5 bases at J, with 12 bases between the two ends. The CDR3 sequence is 13 residues long. CDR1 and CDR2 (germline): SGHVS, FNYEAQ.

The CDR3 loop is CASRPSGSGANVLTF. CDR3 DNA: TGTGCCAGTAGGCCGTCAGGGTCTGGGGCCAACGTCCTGACTTTC. The chain couples TRBV19 to TRBJ2-6; possible D gene TRBD1, 5 bases. Trimming removed 6 bases from V and 1 base from J, with 10 bases in between. From germline, CDR1 is LNHDA and CDR2 SQIVND (reference sequence). The CDR3 loop spans 15 amino acids.